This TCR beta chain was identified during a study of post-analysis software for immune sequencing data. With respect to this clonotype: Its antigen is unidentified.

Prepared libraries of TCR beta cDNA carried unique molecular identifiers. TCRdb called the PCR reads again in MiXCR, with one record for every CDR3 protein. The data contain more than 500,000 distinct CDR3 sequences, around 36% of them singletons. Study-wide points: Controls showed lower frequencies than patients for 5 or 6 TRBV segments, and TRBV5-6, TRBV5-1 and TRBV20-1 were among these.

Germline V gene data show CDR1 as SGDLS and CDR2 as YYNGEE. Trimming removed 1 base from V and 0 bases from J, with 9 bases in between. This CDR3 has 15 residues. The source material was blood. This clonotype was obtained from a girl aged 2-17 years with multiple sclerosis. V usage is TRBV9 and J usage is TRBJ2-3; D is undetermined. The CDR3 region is CASSVTWASTDTQYF. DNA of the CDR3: TGTGCCAGCAGCGTAACCTGGGCAAGCACAGATACGCAGTATTTT.